The 22 T cell receptor beta chains below were found in one sample sequenced in a study of blood T cell repertoires in COVID-19. The table came from immunoSEQ multiplex PCR; TCRdb's copy has only in-frame clones and leaves some out. The sample holds 200,000 to 300,000 clones, more than 85% seen once. Material for sequencing was peripheral blood. These receptors all come from a woman aged 60-75 years with COVID-19, enrolled during active disease.

This chain uses TRBV7-3 with TRBJ2-1; possibly TRBD2 for D (6 bases). Trimming pared 0 bases from V and 9 bases from J, leaving 9 bases between. Per the germline V gene, CDR1 is SGHTA and CDR2 is FQGTGA. This CDR3 region has 13 residues. The CDR3 loop reads CASSLTSGREQFF. CDR3 DNA: TGTGCCAGCAGCTTAACTAGCGGACGTGAGCAGTTCTTC.

The gene calls are TRBV7-8 and TRBJ2-3, with D maybe TRBD1 (5 bases). This CDR3 has 15 residues. Germline CDR1 and CDR2: SGHVS and FQNEAQ. The V end was cut by 4 bases, the J end by 5 bases, with 16 bases between. The chain's CDR3 is CASSSRAGFGDTQYF. The CDR3, as DNA: TGTGCCAGCAGCTCAAGGGCAGGGTTTGGAGATACGCAGTATTTT.

V gene TRBV27 combines with J gene TRBJ1-1; D may be TRBD1 (6 bases). The germline V gene has CDR1 MNHEY and CDR2 SMNVEV (reference sequence). Trimming took off 6 bases at V and 1 base at J, with 9 bases between the two ends. This CDR3 comprises 13 residues. The CDR3: CASSTGTNTEAFF. DNA for the CDR3: TGTGCCAGCAGCACAGGGACGAACACTGAAGCTTTCTTT.

This clone was counted between two and nine times. The chain recombines TRBV3-1 (or the pseudogene TRBV3-2) with TRBJ1-2; TRBD1 is a possible D gene (5 bases). Per the germline V gene, CDR1 is LGHDT and CDR2 is YNNKEL (reference sequence). The V gene lost 0 bases and the J gene lost 8 bases, with 22 bases spanning the gap. CDR3 length equals 17 residues. CDR3 nucleotide sequence: TGTGCCAGCAGCCAAGAAGTCAGGGCAGGCTGGGTCGGCGGCTACACCTTC. Residues: CASSQEVRAGWVGGYTF.

V gene TRBV5-1 combines with J gene TRBJ1-2; D unclear. V dropped 4 bases and J dropped 2 bases, with 12 bases sitting between them. Per germline, CDR1 SGHRS and CDR2 YFSETQ. The CDR3 is 14 amino acids. The CDR3 reads CASSQAGSNYGYTF. In DNA, the CDR3 is TGCGCCAGCAGCCAAGCCGGGTCCAACTATGGCTACACCTTC.

The V gene is TRBV27, the J gene TRBJ2-3, with 8 positions matching TRBD1. V shed 5 bases, J shed 1 base, and the junction held 5 bases outside the gene matches. Looked up from germline, CDR1 is MNHEY and CDR2 is SMNVEV (reference sequence). This CDR3 is built from 15 residues. The CDR3 spells CASSLRTGRTDTQYF. Written as DNA, the CDR3 is TGTGCCAGCAGTCTGAGGACAGGGCGCACAGATACGCAGTATTTT.

A word on this clone: This may stem from a read error, because a much larger clone lies one nucleotide away. The rearrangement uses TRBV5-4 and TRBJ2-2; possibly TRBD2 for D (5 bases). The CDR3 extends over 15 amino acids. The V gene lost 0 bases and the J gene lost 1 base, with 7 bases spanning the gap. CDR1 is SGHNT, CDR2 YYREEE, per germline (reference sequence). The CDR3, as DNA: TGTGCCAGCAGCTTGGACGGAGGGAACACCGGGGAGCTGTTTTTT. This encodes CASSLDGGNTGELFF.

The chain couples TRBV9 to TRBJ2-1; 11 nucleotides match TRBD2. Germline V gene sequence: CDR1 SGDLS, CDR2 YYNGEE. J was trimmed by 9 bases and V by 3 bases; bases with no gene match: 2. There are 13 residues in the CDR3. The CDR3 DNA follows: TGTGCCAGCAGCGGACTAGCGGGAACTGAGCAGTTCTTC. Translated: CASSGLAGTEQFF.

This clone was picked up a small number of times. The V call is TRBV5-6, the J call TRBJ2-3; perhaps TRBD1 as D (5 bases). Deletions cut 4 bases from V and 4 bases from J, with 19 bases between. The CDR3 runs to 16 residues. The germline gives CDR1 SGHDT, CDR2 YYEEEE. This chain's CDR3 is CASSPGIGRWADTQYF. The DNA for the CDR3 is TGTGCCAGCAGCCCAGGGATAGGGCGATGGGCAGATACGCAGTATTTT.

The rearrangement uses TRBV29-1 and TRBJ2-1; 7 bases fit TRBD1. Germline V gene lookup returns CDR1 SQVTM and CDR2 ANQGSEA. V was pared by 7 bases and J by 9 bases, with 12 bases of the junction left unmatched. CDR3 length: 13 amino acids. The CDR3 sequence: CSGDSRWGGEQFF. In DNA, the CDR3 is TGCAGCGGGGACAGCCGATGGGGTGGTGAGCAGTTCTTC.

This rearrangement joins TRBV5-4 to TRBJ2-1, with a tentative D call TRBD2 (6 bases). Germline V CDR1 and CDR2: SGHNT, YYREEE (reference sequence). The CDR3 runs to 15 residues. V lost 4 bases to trimming and J lost 4 bases, with 15 bases between them. The CDR3, as DNA: TGTGCCAGCAGCGAGCGGGTTGGACTATACAATGAGCAGTTCTTC. Translation: CASSERVGLYNEQFF.

This clone was observed a handful of times. The chain recombines TRBV7-2 with TRBJ2-1; 9 bases are shared with TRBD1. V was pared by 1 base and J by 5 bases, with 9 bases of the junction left unmatched. The CDR3 extends over 17 amino acids. Germline lookup yields CDR1 SGHTA and CDR2 FQGNSA. DNA of the CDR3: TGTGCCAGCAGCTTAGTCGCGGGACAGGGTGTCAACAATGAGCAGTTCTTC. Its translation: CASSLVAGQGVNNEQFF.

V and J are TRBV28 and TRBJ1-3; possibly TRBD1 for D (5 bases). Deletions cut 5 bases from V and 0 bases from J, with 11 bases between. Germline V lookup: CDR1 MDHEN, CDR2 SYDVKM. This CDR3 is built from 15 residues. Written as DNA, the CDR3 is TGTGCCAGCAGTATGGGGGGTTACTCTGGAAACACCATATATTTT. It is translated as CASSMGGYSGNTIYF.

This chain connects TRBV9 to TRBJ2-7; a weak D match, TRBD2 (5 bases). V was cut by 1 base and J by 9 bases, with 14 bases left in between. The CDR3 spans 13 residues. Germline values: CDR1 SGDLS, CDR2 YYNGEE. The CDR3 coding sequence is TGTGCCAGCAGCGTACTCTGGAGCGGAACGCAGTACTTC. It encodes CASSVLWSGTQYF.

The chain is built from TRBV18 and TRBJ2-1, with no clear D. CDR1 and CDR2 (germline): KGHSH, LQKENI. Trimming took off 1 base at V and 10 bases at J, with 23 bases between the two ends. The CDR3 is 17 amino acids. The CDR3 protein is CASSPRPIGGNGEEQFF. CDR3 DNA: TGTGCCAGCTCACCACGACCGATCGGCGGCAACGGAGAGGAGCAGTTCTTC.

The rearrangement joins TRBV24-1 to TRBJ1-5; 7 nucleotides line up with TRBD1. The junction had 2 bases not matched to a gene; V was cut back by 2 bases and J by 2 bases. In germline, CDR1 is KGHDR, CDR2 SFDVKD. This CDR3 contains 15 residues. CDR3 DNA sequence: TGTGCCACCAGTGATTCCGGGACAGGCAATCAGCCCCAGCATTTT. Residues: CATSDSGTGNQPQHF.

The rearrangement links TRBV4-1 to TRBJ1-2; D not certain. The CDR3 runs to 16 residues. Germline-derived CDR1 and CDR2 are MGHRA and YSYEKL. V lost 0 bases and J lost 2, with 13 bases in between. For the CDR3, the DNA is TGCGCCAGCAGCCAAGATCTCGCAGAAACAAACTATGGCTACACCTTC. Its translation: CASSQDLAETNYGYTF.

This sequence joins TRBV18 and TRBJ1-5; 7 positions agree with TRBD1. This CDR3 is 14 amino acids long. In germline, CDR1 is KGHSH, CDR2 LQKENI. Trimming cost V 2 bases and J 7 bases; bases outside gene matches: 5. The CDR3 bases are TGTGCCAGCTCACCAGTACAGGGGTGGCAGCCCCAGCATTTT. Amino acids: CASSPVQGWQPQHF.

This clone has ten or more counts. The rearrangement links TRBV6-2 or TRBV6-3 to TRBJ2-7; 12 nucleotides line up with TRBD2. V dropped 5 bases and J dropped 4; count of bases not matched to a gene: 6. CDR1 is MNHEY, CDR2 SVGEGT, per germline. The CDR3 covers 15 residues. CDR3 nucleotide sequence: TGTGCCAGCAGTGACGCGACTAGCGGGAGATACGAGCAGTACTTC. It yields the protein CASSDATSGRYEQYF.

The chain is built from TRBV6-5 and TRBJ2-7, with 7 bases aligning to TRBD2. CDR1 and CDR2 from the germline V gene are MNHEY and SVGAGI. This CDR3 has 15 amino acids. V shed 4 bases and J 5 bases; nucleotides not matched to a gene: 11. The CDR3 spells CASSSPLGRADEQYF. CDR3 sequence (DNA): TGTGCCAGCAGTTCCCCCTTGGGGAGGGCGGACGAGCAGTACTTC.

The V and J genes are TRBV5-6 and TRBJ2-2; tentative D call: TRBD1 (5 bases). The V end lost 7 bases, the J end lost 0 bases, and 16 bases lay between the germline ends. CDR3 size: 16 residues. Germline V CDR1 and CDR2: SGHDT, YYEEEE. The CDR3 bases are TGTGCCAGCTGCTCCGGATGGGGCGCGAACACCGGGGAGCTGTTTTTT. Translating gives CASCSGWGANTGELFF. Full variable domain (rest looked up from reference TRBV5-6 and TRBJ2-2): DAGVTQSPTHLIKTRGQQVTLRCSPKSGHDTVSWYQQALGQGPQFIFQYYEEEERQRGNFPDRFSGHQFPNYSSELNVNALLLGDSALYLCASCSGWGANTGELFFGEGSRLTVL.

The chain combines TRBV5-5 with TRBJ1-6; 7 bases agree with TRBD1. This CDR3 is built from 18 residues. V lost 5 bases, J lost 7 bases, and 18 bases stayed unmatched. CDR1 and CDR2 from the germline V gene are SGHKS and YYEKEE (reference sequence). The CDR3 sequence: CASSSGTVIRTLNSPLHF. In DNA form, the CDR3 reads TGTGCCAGCAGTTCCGGGACAGTGATACGTACCCTGAATTCACCCCTCCACTTT.